These T cell receptor beta chains were read from a single sample in a study of shared clonotypes between healthy human individuals. Here immunoSEQ multiplex PCR was the method, and the copy in TCRdb shows in-frame clones only, minus some. The sample has some 2,100,000 clones, 85% to 95% seen once; the top ten hold under 2%. Sequencing input: naive CD8+ T cells from PBMCs. The receptors originated from a man aged 18 to 30 in good health. Some clones in this sample may be carry-over from other donors' samples. CDR3s include the opening cysteine and the closing phenylalanine or tryptophan. The order of the fields is V gene, clone size, CDR3 length, CDR3 protein. Clone size is given for some rows only: seen once, a few or many times, or a class if the clone is expanded.

v_gene: TRBV10-2; abundance: -; len: 13; CDR3aa: CASSQAVPGELFF
v_gene: TRBV14; abundance: -; len: 15; CDR3aa: CASSHLLTGGGEQYF
v_gene: TRBV4-1; abundance: -; len: 19; CDR3aa: CASSPDLSLTSGRTYEQYF
v_gene: TRBV6-5; abundance: -; len: 16; CDR3aa: CASSYWTSGGTDTQYF
v_gene: TRBV27; abundance: -; len: 13; CDR3aa: CASSPGRMGEQYF
v_gene: TRBV9; abundance: -; len: 15; CDR3aa: CASSVDGRRQETQYF
v_gene: TRBV7-9; abundance: -; len: 13; CDR3aa: CASKTGATTEAFF
v_gene: TRBV2; abundance: -; len: 16; CDR3aa: CASSEVDRGQGETQYF
v_gene: TRBV9; abundance: -; len: 15; CDR3aa: CASSVGDGGNTEAFF
v_gene: TRBV5-1; abundance: -; len: 14; CDR3aa: CASSYTGQAYEQYF
v_gene: TRBV15; abundance: -; len: 11; CDR3aa: CATSSLNEQFF
v_gene: TRBV30; abundance: -; len: 14; CDR3aa: CAWTSGVTNEKLFF
v_gene: TRBV6-5; abundance: -; len: 14; CDR3aa: CASSYRSGGGGYTF
v_gene: TRBV27; abundance: -; len: 15; CDR3aa: CASMEGAGVGQPQHF
v_gene: TRBV19; abundance: -; len: 16; CDR3aa: CASSMTFGRSGNTIYF
v_gene: TRBV10-3; abundance: -; len: 14; CDR3aa: CAISVGIENTEAFF
v_gene: TRBV7-3; abundance: few; len: 13; CDR3aa: CASSETPTGELFF
v_gene: TRBV7-2; abundance: -; len: 16; CDR3aa: CASSLDRVSGGETQYF
v_gene: TRBV19; abundance: -; len: 13; CDR3aa: CASSLWENTEAFF
v_gene: TRBV27; abundance: -; len: 12; CDR3aa: CASSLGGDEQYF
v_gene: TRBV4-1; abundance: -; len: 16; CDR3aa: CASSHAPGTLSYEQYF
v_gene: TRBV2; abundance: -; len: 15; CDR3aa: CASSEGGPGFSEQYF
v_gene: TRBV30; abundance: -; len: 19; CDR3aa: CAWAIDRGTSGRAEDTQYF
v_gene: TRBV4-1; abundance: -; len: 16; CDR3aa: CASSHPVGGGGYEQYF
v_gene: TRBV13; abundance: -; len: 13; CDR3aa: CASSLARPYEQYF
v_gene: TRBV29-1; abundance: -; len: 12; CDR3aa: CSVESGPYEQYF
v_gene: TRBV7-9; abundance: once; len: 19; CDR3aa: CASNKKTGTSGRDYNEQFF
v_gene: TRBV29-1; abundance: -; len: 11; CDR3aa: CSVAQNTEAFF
v_gene: TRBV10-2; abundance: -; len: 17; CDR3aa: CASSGNRRSLAGDEQFF
v_gene: TRBV27; abundance: -; len: 13; CDR3aa: CASSLGGTYEQYF
v_gene: TRBV5-8; abundance: once; len: 16; CDR3aa: CASSLSRPRGTDTQYF
v_gene: TRBV28; abundance: -; len: 20; CDR3aa: CASSNPPWGATLNSGNTIYF
v_gene: TRBV30; abundance: -; len: 13; CDR3aa: CAWSLANTGELFF
v_gene: TRBV9; abundance: -; len: 12; CDR3aa: CASSVEAGKQYF
v_gene: TRBV30; abundance: few; len: 12; CDR3aa: CAWSVDYLEQYF
v_gene: TRBV28; abundance: -; len: 16; CDR3aa: CASSRPTRPTSYEQYF
v_gene: TRBV5-1; abundance: -; len: 16; CDR3aa: CASSPLTSGRAHEQFF
v_gene: TRBV27; abundance: -; len: 20; CDR3aa: CASSLIVGKAGLAGVQAQYF
v_gene: TRBV7-9; abundance: -; len: 14; CDR3aa: CASSLGASNQPQHF
v_gene: TRBV27; abundance: few; len: 18; CDR3aa: CASSVSGQAKGNSYEQYF
v_gene: TRBV7-3; abundance: -; len: 16; CDR3aa: CASSLRPERGNQPQHF
v_gene: TRBV27; abundance: -; len: 15; CDR3aa: CASSLGQGLGETQYF
v_gene: TRBV6-1; abundance: -; len: 15; CDR3aa: CASSERFRGGQPQHF
v_gene: TRBV25-1; abundance: -; len: 14; CDR3aa: CASSESQGYTEAFF
v_gene: TRBV27; abundance: -; len: 18; CDR3aa: CASSQGGSSGRPRREQYF
v_gene: TRBV19; abundance: -; len: 16; CDR3aa: CASKGKAGVPYNEQFF
v_gene: TRBV4-3; abundance: -; len: 14; CDR3aa: CASSQVDGTYEQYF
v_gene: TRBV4-2; abundance: -; len: 15; CDR3aa: CASSQEVSGGYEQYF
v_gene: TRBV7-9; abundance: once; len: 15; CDR3aa: CASSHVRDVFYEQYF
v_gene: TRBV7-9; abundance: -; len: 16; CDR3aa: CASSSIQGGTSYGYTF
v_gene: TRBV11-3; abundance: -; len: 15; CDR3aa: CASSSRTGSNNEQFF